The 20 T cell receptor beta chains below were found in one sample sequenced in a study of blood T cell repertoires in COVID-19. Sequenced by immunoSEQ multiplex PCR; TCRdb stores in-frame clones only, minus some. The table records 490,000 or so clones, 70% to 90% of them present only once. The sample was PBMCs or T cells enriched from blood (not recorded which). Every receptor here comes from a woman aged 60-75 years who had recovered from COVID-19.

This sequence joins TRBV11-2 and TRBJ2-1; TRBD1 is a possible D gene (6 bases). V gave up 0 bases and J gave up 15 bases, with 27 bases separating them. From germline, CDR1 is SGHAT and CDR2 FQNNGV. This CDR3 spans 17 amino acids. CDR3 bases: TGTGCCAGCAGCTTAGATCTAAGCCTGGGGACCACCAGGGGTCTGTTCTTC. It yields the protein CASSLDLSLGTTRGLFF.

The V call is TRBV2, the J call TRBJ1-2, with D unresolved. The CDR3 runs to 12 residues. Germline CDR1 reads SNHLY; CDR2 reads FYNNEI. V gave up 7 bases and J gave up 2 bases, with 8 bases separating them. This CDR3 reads CASKGGNYGYTF. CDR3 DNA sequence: TGTGCCAGCAAAGGAGGGAACTATGGCTACACCTTC.

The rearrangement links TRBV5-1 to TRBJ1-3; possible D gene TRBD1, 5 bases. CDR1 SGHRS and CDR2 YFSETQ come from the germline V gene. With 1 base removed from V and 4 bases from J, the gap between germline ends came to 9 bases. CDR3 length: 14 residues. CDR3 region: CASSLTGEGNTIYF. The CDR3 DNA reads TGCGCCAGCAGCTTGACGGGGGAAGGAAACACCATATATTTT.

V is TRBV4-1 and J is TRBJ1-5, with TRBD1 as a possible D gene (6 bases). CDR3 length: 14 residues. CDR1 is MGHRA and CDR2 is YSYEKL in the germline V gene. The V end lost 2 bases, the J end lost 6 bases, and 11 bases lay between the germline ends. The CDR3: CASSQTGLSQPQHF. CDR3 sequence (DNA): TGCGCCAGCAGCCAAACAGGGTTGAGTCAGCCCCAGCATTTT.

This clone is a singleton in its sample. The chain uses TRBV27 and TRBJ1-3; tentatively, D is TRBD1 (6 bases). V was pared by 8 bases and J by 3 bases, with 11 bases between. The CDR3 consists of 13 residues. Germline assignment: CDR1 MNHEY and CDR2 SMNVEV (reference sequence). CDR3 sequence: CASSGGGGNTIYF. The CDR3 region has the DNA TGTGCCAGCTCGGGGGGCGGTGGAAACACCATATATTTT.

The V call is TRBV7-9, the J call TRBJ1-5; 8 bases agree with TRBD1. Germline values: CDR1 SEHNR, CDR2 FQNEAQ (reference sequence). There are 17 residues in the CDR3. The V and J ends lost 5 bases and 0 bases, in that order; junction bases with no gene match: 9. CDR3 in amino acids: CASSLGTGDPSNQPQHF. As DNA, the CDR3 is TGTGCCAGCAGCCTCGGGACAGGAGACCCTAGCAATCAGCCCCAGCATTTT.

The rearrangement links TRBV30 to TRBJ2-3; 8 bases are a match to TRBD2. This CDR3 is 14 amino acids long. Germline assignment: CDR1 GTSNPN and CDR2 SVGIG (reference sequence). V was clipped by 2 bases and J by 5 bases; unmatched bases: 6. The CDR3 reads CAWSTGGLRDTQYF. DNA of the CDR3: TGTGCCTGGAGTACGGGGGGGCTGAGAGATACGCAGTATTTT. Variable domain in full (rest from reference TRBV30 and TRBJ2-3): SQTIHQWPATLVQPVGSPLSLECTVEGTSNPNLYWYRQAAGRGLQLLFYSVGIGQISSEVPQNLSASRPQDRQFILSSKKLLLSDSGFYLCAWSTGGLRDTQYFGPGTRLTVL.

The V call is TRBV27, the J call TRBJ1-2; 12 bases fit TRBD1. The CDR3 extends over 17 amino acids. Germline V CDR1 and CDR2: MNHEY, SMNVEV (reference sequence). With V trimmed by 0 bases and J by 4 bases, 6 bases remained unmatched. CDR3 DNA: TGTGCCAGCAGTTTATCGGGGACAGGGGGCGCGGGCTATGGCTACACCTTC. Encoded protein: CASSLSGTGGAGYGYTF.

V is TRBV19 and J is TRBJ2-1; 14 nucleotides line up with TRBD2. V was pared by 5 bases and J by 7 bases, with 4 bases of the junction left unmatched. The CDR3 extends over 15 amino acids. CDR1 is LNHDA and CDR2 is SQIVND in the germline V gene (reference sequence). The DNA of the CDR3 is TGTGCCAGTAGTGCTTGGACTAGCGGGGGGAATGAGCAGTTCTTC. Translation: CASSAWTSGGNEQFF.

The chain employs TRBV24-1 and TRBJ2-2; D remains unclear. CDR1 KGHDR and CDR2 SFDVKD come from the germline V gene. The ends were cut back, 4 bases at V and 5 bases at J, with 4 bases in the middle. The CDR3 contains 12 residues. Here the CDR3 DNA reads TGTGCCACCAGTGAGTCGACCGGGGAGCTGTTTTTT. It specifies CATSESTGELFF.

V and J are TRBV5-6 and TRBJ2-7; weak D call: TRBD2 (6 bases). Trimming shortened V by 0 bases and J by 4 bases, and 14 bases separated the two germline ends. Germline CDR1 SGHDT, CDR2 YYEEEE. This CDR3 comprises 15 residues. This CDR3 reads CASSLGTGGVYEQYV. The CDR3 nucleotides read TGTGCCAGCAGCTTGGGGACCGGGGGTGTATACGAGCAGTACGTC.

This CDR3 reads CAWSGGQGGTDTQYF. CDR3 sequence (DNA): TGTGCCTGGAGTGGGGGACAGGGGGGTACAGATACGCAGTATTTT. The chain carries TRBV30 and TRBJ2-3; 11 bases match TRBD1. In germline, CDR1 is GTSNPN, CDR2 SVGIG (reference sequence). CDR3 length: 15 amino acids. Unmatched junction bases numbered 3, after V lost 1 base and J lost 3 bases.

The CDR3 DNA reads as TGTGCCAGTAGTATTCCCTGGGACAGGGCTGGCTACACCTTC. This sequence encodes CASSIPWDRAGYTF. This chain links TRBV19 with TRBJ1-2; 9 positions match TRBD1. CDR1 LNHDA and CDR2 SQIVND come from the germline V gene (reference sequence). Unmatched junction bases numbered 6, after V lost 3 bases and J lost 7 bases. There are 14 residues in the CDR3.

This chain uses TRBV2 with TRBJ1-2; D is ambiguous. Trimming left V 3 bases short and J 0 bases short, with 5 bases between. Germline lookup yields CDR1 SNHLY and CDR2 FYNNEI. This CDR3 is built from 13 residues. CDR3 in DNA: TGTGCCAGCAGTGATGAGTCTAACTATGGCTACACCTTC. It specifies CASSDESNYGYTF.

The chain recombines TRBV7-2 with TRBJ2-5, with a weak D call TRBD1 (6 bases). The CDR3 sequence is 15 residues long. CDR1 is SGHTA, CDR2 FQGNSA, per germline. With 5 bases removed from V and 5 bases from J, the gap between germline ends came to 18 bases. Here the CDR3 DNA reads TGTGCCAGCAGCCCGGAGCATCGTAGGGGGGAGACCCAGTACTTC. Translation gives CASSPEHRRGETQYF.

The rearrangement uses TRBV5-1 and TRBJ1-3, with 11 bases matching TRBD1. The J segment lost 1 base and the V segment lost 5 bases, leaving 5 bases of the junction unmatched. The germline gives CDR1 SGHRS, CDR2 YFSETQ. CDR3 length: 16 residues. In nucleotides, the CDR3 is TGCGCCAGCAGGACCGGGACAGGGGGTTCTGGAAACACCATATATTTT. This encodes CASRTGTGGSGNTIYF.

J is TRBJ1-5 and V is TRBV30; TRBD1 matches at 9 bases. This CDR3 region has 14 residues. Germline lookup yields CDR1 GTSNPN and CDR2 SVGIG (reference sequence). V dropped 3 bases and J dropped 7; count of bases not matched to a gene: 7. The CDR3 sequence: CAWSVGTGYQPQHF. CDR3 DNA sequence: TGTGCCTGGAGCGTCGGGACAGGGTACCAGCCCCAGCATTTT. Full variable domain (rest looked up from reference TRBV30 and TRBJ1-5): SQTIHQWPATLVQPVGSPLSLECTVEGTSNPNLYWYRQAAGRGLQLLFYSVGIGQISSEVPQNLSASRPQDRQFILSSKKLLLSDSGFYLCAWSVGTGYQPQHFGDGTRLSIL.

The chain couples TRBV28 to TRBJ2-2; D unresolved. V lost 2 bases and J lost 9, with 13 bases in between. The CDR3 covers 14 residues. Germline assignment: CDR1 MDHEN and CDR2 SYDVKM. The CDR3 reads CASSLTAPFRELFF. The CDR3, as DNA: TGTGCCAGCAGTTTAACAGCCCCTTTCCGGGAGCTGTTTTTT.

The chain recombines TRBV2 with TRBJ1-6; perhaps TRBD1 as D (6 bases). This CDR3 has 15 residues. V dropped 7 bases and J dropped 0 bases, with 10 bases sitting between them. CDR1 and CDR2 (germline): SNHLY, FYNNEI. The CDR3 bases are TGTGCCAGCACTCCACAGGGCTCCTATAATTCACCCCTCCACTTT. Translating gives CASTPQGSYNSPLHF.

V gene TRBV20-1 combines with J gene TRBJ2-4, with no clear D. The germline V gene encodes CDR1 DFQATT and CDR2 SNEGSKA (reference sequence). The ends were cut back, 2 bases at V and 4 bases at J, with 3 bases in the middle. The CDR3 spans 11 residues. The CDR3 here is CSARHKNIQYF. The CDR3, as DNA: TGCAGTGCTAGACATAAAAACATTCAGTACTTC.